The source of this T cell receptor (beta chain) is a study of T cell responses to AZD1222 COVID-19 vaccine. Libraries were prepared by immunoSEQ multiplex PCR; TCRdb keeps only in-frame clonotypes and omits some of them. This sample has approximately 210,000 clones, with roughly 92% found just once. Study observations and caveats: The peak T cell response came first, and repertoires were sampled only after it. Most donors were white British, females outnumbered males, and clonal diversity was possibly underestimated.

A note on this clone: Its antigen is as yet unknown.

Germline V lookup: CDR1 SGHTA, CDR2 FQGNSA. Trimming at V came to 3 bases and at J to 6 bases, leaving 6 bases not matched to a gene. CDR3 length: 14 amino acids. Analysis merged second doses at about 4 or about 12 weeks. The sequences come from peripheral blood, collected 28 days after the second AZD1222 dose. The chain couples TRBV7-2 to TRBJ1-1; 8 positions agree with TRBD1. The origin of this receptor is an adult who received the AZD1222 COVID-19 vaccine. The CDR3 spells CASSLTGVLPEAFF. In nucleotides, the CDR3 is TGTGCCAGCAGCTTGACAGGGGTCCTCCCTGAAGCTTTCTTT.